These 22 T cell receptor beta chains were sequenced from one sample in a study of breast tumors, draining lymph nodes, adjacent tissues. Axillary draining lymph nodes of breast cancer patients supplied the node samples. In TCRdb, the multiplex PCR reads were re-called with MiXCR into one record per CDR3 protein. Here the sample spans 180,000 or so distinct CDR3 sequences, approximately 33% being singletons. Sequencing was performed on axillary lymph node tissue. The origin of the receptors is a female donor with breast cancer. Some clones in this sample may be carry-over from other donors' samples.

This clonotype appeared many times. V is TRBV7-9 and J is TRBJ1-2; possible D gene TRBD1, 5 bases. Trimming took 5 bases from V and 4 from J, leaving 17 bases between them. Per germline, CDR1 SEHNR and CDR2 FQNEAQ (reference sequence). CDR3 size: 15 residues. This CDR3 is CASSRGRRAGYGYTF. CDR3 DNA: TGTGCCAGCAGCCGGGGACGGAGGGCCGGCTATGGCTACACCTTC.

This clonotype was counted only a few times. A much bigger clone sits one base away, suggesting this may be a read error. This rearrangement joins TRBV5-6 to TRBJ1-2, with 7 bases lining up with TRBD1. The CDR3 consists of 16 residues. Unmatched junction bases numbered 12, after V lost 1 base and J lost 6 bases. CDR1 and CDR2 (germline): SGHDT, YYEEEE. CDR3 sequence (DNA): TGTGCCAGCAGCTTGCTGGACCCCCGACAGGGTGATGGCTACACCTTC. Residues: CASSLLDPRQGDGYTF.

This rearrangement joins TRBV7-2 to TRBJ2-2; TRBD1 or TRBD2 may be the D gene (7 bases each). This CDR3 has 17 residues. Looked up from germline, CDR1 is SGHTA and CDR2 is FQGNSA. V was cut by 1 base and J by 2 bases, with 14 bases left in between. CDR3 bases: TGTGCCAGCAGCTTAGAGCGGGACAGCTTCAACACCGGGGAGCTGTTTTTT. It encodes CASSLERDSFNTGELFF.

This clonotype was seen many times. At one of its ends the junction is not consistent with the germline gene, which may arise from a read error. This chain uses TRBV12-3 or TRBV12-4 with TRBJ2-1, with D unresolved. The CDR3 loop spans 11 amino acids. As DNA, the CDR3 is TGTGCCAGCGGTTTAGGCAATGAGCAGTTCTTC. It is translated as CASGLGNEQFF.

V is TRBV11-1 and J is TRBJ1-2; a weak D match, TRBD1 (5 bases). This CDR3 is built from 16 residues. CDR1 and CDR2 (germline): SGHAT, FQDESV (reference sequence). V lost 4 bases and J 3 bases, leaving 18 bases between the germline ends. This CDR3 is CASSSLRGPRDYGYTF. Written as DNA, the CDR3 is TGTGCCAGCAGCTCCCTACGGGGCCCTAGGGACTATGGCTACACCTTC. The variable domain in full, completed from reference TRBV11-1 and TRBJ1-2, reads EAEVAQSPRYKITEKSQAVAFWCDPISGHATLYWYRQILGQGPELLVQFQDESVVDDSQLPKDRFSAERLKGVDSTLKIQPAELGDSAMYLCASSSLRGPRDYGYTFGSGTRLTVV.

This CDR3 reads CASSYFRDARTEAFF. Here the CDR3 DNA reads TGTGCCAGCAGTTACTTCCGGGACGCCCGGACTGAAGCTTTCTTT. The chain is built from TRBV6-5 and TRBJ1-1; D might be TRBD1 (5 bases). V lost 1 base and J 5 bases, leaving 14 bases between the germline ends. CDR3 length: 15 residues. CDR1 is MNHEY and CDR2 is SVGAGI in the germline V gene.

This clonotype was counted ten times or more. The chain couples TRBV6-1 to TRBJ1-6; TRBD1 matches 8 bases. The CDR3 consists of 16 residues. Germline V gives CDR1 MNHNS, CDR2 SASEGT. The V and J ends lost 6 bases and 6 bases, in that order; junction bases with no gene match: 10. The CDR3 sequence is CASSYRTGNFNSPLHF. In DNA form, the CDR3 reads TGTGCCAGCAGCTACCGGACAGGGAATTTTAATTCACCCCTCCACTTT.

Many counts were recorded for this clonotype. The rearrangement links TRBV6-5 to TRBJ1-5; no reliable D call. The V end lost 2 bases, the J end lost 0 bases, and 11 bases lay between the germline ends. Germline assignment: CDR1 MNHEY and CDR2 SVGAGI. This CDR3 is 16 amino acids long. In nucleotides, the CDR3 is TGTGCCAGCAGTTACGGCAGTTGGGATAGCAATCAGCCCCAGCATTTT. This translates into CASSYGSWDSNQPQHF.

This clonotype was detected ten times or more. The V call is TRBV14, the J call TRBJ1-2, with unresolved D. The length of the CDR3 is 14 residues. Trimming removed 0 bases from V and 4 bases from J, with 9 bases in between. Germline loops: CDR1 SGHDN, CDR2 FVKESK. CDR3: CASSQDGIGYGYTF. CDR3 in DNA: TGTGCCAGCAGCCAAGACGGTATTGGCTATGGCTACACCTTC.

This clonotype was recorded at least ten times. The chain combines TRBV7-3 with TRBJ1-2, with a possible D match to TRBD1 (5 bases). This CDR3 region has 15 residues. V lost 0 bases, J lost 8 bases, and 16 bases lay in between. The germline V gene has CDR1 SGHTA and CDR2 FQGTGA. The CDR3 region has the DNA TGTGCCAGCAGCTTAACAGAAGAGGGGCGAGGAGGCTACACCTTC. Its protein is CASSLTEEGRGGYTF.

The chain employs TRBV2 and TRBJ1-6, with 7 bases lining up with TRBD1. V lost 4 bases to trimming and J lost 9 bases; unmatched junction nucleotides: 6. This CDR3 is 14 amino acids long. Germline V gene sequence: CDR1 SNHLY, CDR2 FYNNEI. This chain's CDR3 is CASSVLGTASPLHF. CDR3 nucleotide sequence: TGTGCCAGCAGTGTTTTAGGGACAGCTTCACCCCTCCACTTT.

Details on this clonotype: Mismatch with germline at one junction end may stem from a read error. V gene TRBV6-5 combines with J gene TRBJ1-2; D remains unclear. The CDR3 has 17 amino acids. In germline, CDR1 is MNHEY, CDR2 SVGAGI. In nucleotides, the CDR3 is TGTGCCAGCAGTCACTCGATTAATTCCGGCGGGCTAAGTGGCTACACCTTC. It translates to CASSHSINSGGLSGYTF.

With respect to this clonotype: At one boundary the junction diverges from the germline segment, which might be a read error. V and J are TRBV6-6 and TRBJ2-5; TRBD1 is a possible D gene (6 bases). This CDR3 has 15 amino acids. Germline V gene data show CDR1 as MNHNY and CDR2 as SVGAGI (reference sequence). As DNA, the CDR3 is TGTGCCAGCAGGGATCCCGGACAGCTTCAAGAGGCCCAGTACTTC. Its protein product is CASRDPGQLQEAQYF.

To note about this clonotype: This is likely a read error, given that the CDR3 carries no conserved phenylalanine or tryptophan at its end. This chain joins TRBV2 and TRBJ2-7; D is tentatively TRBD1 or TRBD2 (5 bases each). The V end lost 4 bases, the J end lost 6 bases, and 19 bases lay between the germline ends. Germline CDR1 and CDR2: SNHLY and FYNNEI. The CDR3 runs 15 residues. As DNA, the CDR3 is TGTGCCAGCAGTGTAACCGGAGCAGGGAGAAGCGAGCAGTACTAC. It codes for CASSVTGAGRSEQYY.

This clonotype was recorded many times. DNA for the CDR3: TGTGCCAGTAGTATAGGAGGCTCCCGGGATACGCAGTATTTT. Its translation is CASSIGGSRDTQYF. The chain employs TRBV19 and TRBJ2-3; unclear D gene. This CDR3 has 14 residues. The V and J ends lost 1 base and 6 bases respectively, with 11 bases between them. Germline loops: CDR1 LNHDA, CDR2 SQIVND (reference sequence).

This clonotype showed up many times. The rearrangement joins TRBV5-5 to TRBJ2-1; the match to TRBD2 covers 16 bases. The CDR3 covers 16 residues. CDR1 is SGHKS, CDR2 YYEKEE, per germline (reference sequence). J was trimmed by 9 bases and V by 2 bases; bases with no gene match: 5. The CDR3 DNA sequence: TGTGCCAGCAGCTTTAGGGGACTAGCGGGGGGGCGTGAGCAGTTCTTC. Its translation: CASSFRGLAGGREQFF.

There are a few counts of this clonotype. The junction shows a germline mismatch at one end, possibly a read error. The rearrangement uses TRBV11-2 and TRBJ2-5; D possibly corresponds to TRBD2 (6 bases). The germline V gene has CDR1 SGHAT and CDR2 FQNNGV. The CDR3 consists of 11 residues. CDR3 loop: CASSRRETPYF. The CDR3, as DNA: TGTGCCAGCAGCCGCCGGGAGACCCCGTACTTC.

Ten or more counts support this clonotype. V is TRBV6-5 and J is TRBJ2-5; 7 positions match TRBD1. The germline V gene has CDR1 MNHEY and CDR2 SVGAGI. V was clipped by 0 bases and J by 6 bases; unmatched bases: 10. CDR3 length: 16 amino acids. The CDR3 region is CASSYSQTGLMKTQYF. As DNA, the CDR3 is TGTGCCAGCAGTTACTCGCAGACAGGGCTGATGAAGACCCAGTACTTC.

This clonotype was detected ten times or more. This chain uses TRBV20-1 with TRBJ2-5, with TRBD2 identical over 10 bases. Per germline, CDR1 DFQATT and CDR2 SNEGSKA (reference sequence). This CDR3 region has 15 residues. The J segment lost 4 bases and the V segment lost 5 bases, leaving 10 bases of the junction unmatched. The chain's CDR3 is CSASQSGGAGETQYF. CDR3 sequence (DNA): TGCAGTGCTTCACAAAGCGGGGGGGCCGGAGAGACCCAGTACTTC.

This clonotype was picked up many times. V usage is TRBV2 and J usage is TRBJ2-5, with D perhaps TRBD2 (6 bases). V lost 2 bases to trimming and J lost 4 bases, with 11 bases between them. Per the germline V gene, CDR1 is SNHLY and CDR2 is FYNNEI. The CDR3 covers 14 residues. CDR3 nucleotides: TGTGCCAGCAGTGAACGGGGGAACAGAGAGACCCAGTACTTC. This translates into CASSERGNRETQYF. Supplemented by reference TRBV2 and TRBJ2-5, the full variable domain reads EPEVTQTPSHQVTQMGQEVILRCVPISNHLYFYWYRQILGQKVEFLVSFYNNEISEKSEIFDDQFSVERPDGSNFTLKIRSTKLEDSAMYFCASSERGNRETQYFGPGTRLLVL.

This clonotype was seen a handful of times. A much larger clone differs by one base, so this may be a read error. The gene calls are TRBV20-1 and TRBJ1-2, with TRBD1 matching 11 bases. The CDR3 spans 15 residues. Germline V gives CDR1 DFQATT, CDR2 SNEGSKA (reference sequence). J lost 4 bases, V lost 0 bases, and 4 bases had no gene match. The CDR3 region has the DNA TGCAGTGCTAGAGATCGGACAGGGGGCACCTATGGCTACACCTTC. Its translation: CSARDRTGGTYGYTF.

This chain connects TRBV2 to TRBJ1-6; maybe TRBD1 (5 bases). Germline CDR1 and CDR2: SNHLY and FYNNEI. CDR3 length equals 16 residues. Deletions cut 6 bases from V and 1 base from J, with 13 bases between. The CDR3 region is CASSRRDFSYNSPLHF. CDR3 bases: TGTGCCAGCAGCCGACGGGACTTTTCCTATAATTCACCCCTCCACTTT.